This TCR beta chain was retrieved from a study of shared clonotypes between healthy human individuals. The donors, healthy adults who were HIV-negative, had experienced no recent acute infections or vaccinations. The CDR3 is made up of 15 amino acids. The germline V gene encodes CDR1 LNHNV and CDR2 YYDKDF (reference sequence). J gave up 4 bases and V 6 bases, and 8 bases lay outside the gene matches. Deep-level settings were used for running the assay. This table comes from immunoSEQ multiplex PCR, and its TCRdb copy is limited to in-frame clones, with some not included. The top ten clones hold 0.13% to 0.15% of a sample with 2,500,000 or so clones, over 85% of them seen once.

The receptor was isolated from a man aged 18 to 29 in good health. Input material: naive CD4+ T cells sorted from blood. Subset defined: CD45RA+ positively selected. The gene calls are TRBV15 and TRBJ1-5, with 8 bases matching TRBD1. In DNA, the CDR3 is TGTGCCACCAGGACGGCAGGGGGCCGAAATCAGCCCCAGCATTTT. Its protein product is CATRTAGGRNQPQHF.